This TCR beta chain originates from a study of blood T cell repertoires in COVID-19. Study background: Some COVID-19 samples were acute and others convalescent; all came from the United States, Italy and Spain.

Clones were read by immunoSEQ multiplex PCR, and TCRdb kept only the in-frame ones, dropping some. Among 150,000 or so clones listed, about 93% were seen once. The junction had 6 bases not matched to a gene; V was cut back by 0 bases and J by 7 bases. Looked up from germline, CDR1 is LNHNV and CDR2 is YYDKDF (reference sequence). The CDR3 sequence is 15 residues long. The clonotype originates from a woman aged 45-65 years with acute or convalescent COVID-19. Sequenced material: peripheral blood. The chain joins TRBV15 to TRBJ1-5, with 7 bases fitting TRBD1. CDR3 in amino acids: CATSRDTAGGQPQHF. CDR3 DNA: TGTGCCACCAGCAGAGATACGGCAGGGGGACAGCCCCAGCATTTT.